The 24 T cell receptor beta chains reported below all come from one sample, sequenced in a study of OX40 agonist ivuxolimab in advanced cancers. Data came from immunoSEQ multiplex PCR; TCRdb stores just in-frame clones and leaves some out. In the table there are just under 85,000 clones, approximately 84% of which are singletons. The input for sequencing was CD4+ or CD8+ T cells sorted from blood, taken in a trial of the OX40 agonist ivuxolimab. Receptors were obtained from an adult with an advanced solid tumor such as melanoma, head and neck, liver or kidney cancer.

The chain combines TRBV5-1 with TRBJ1-2; a possible D gene is TRBD1 (6 bases). V was clipped by 6 bases and J by 3 bases, with 15 bases between them. Per the germline V gene, CDR1 is SGHRS and CDR2 is YFSETQ. This CDR3 spans 14 amino acids. DNA for the CDR3: TGCGCCAGCACCCTCGTACCAGGGGACTATGGCTACACCTTC. Translating gives CASTLVPGDYGYTF.

This clone was seen a single time. CDR3 region: CASSVGTAHTEAFF. The CDR3 DNA reads as TGTGCCAGCAGCGTAGGGACAGCCCACACTGAAGCTTTCTTT. The V gene is TRBV9, the J gene TRBJ1-1, with D maybe TRBD1 (6 bases). Germline V CDR1 and CDR2: SGDLS, YYNGEE. The CDR3 sequence is 14 residues long. Between the trimmed V and J ends, which lost 0 bases and 3 bases, there was a span of 9 bases.

The chain joins TRBV5-8 to TRBJ1-2; D call uncertain. Looked up from germline, CDR1 is SGHTS and CDR2 is YDEGEE. The V and J ends lost 4 bases and 7 bases respectively, with 8 bases between them. The CDR3 has 11 residues. The DNA of the CDR3 is TGTGCCAGCAGCACCCCGGGTGGCTACACCTTC. The encoded protein is CASSTPGGYTF.

V and J are TRBV5-1 and TRBJ1-1; 9 nucleotides line up with TRBD1. The CDR3 extends over 17 amino acids. Germline-derived CDR1 and CDR2 are SGHRS and YFSETQ. The trim removed 0 bases at V and 10 bases at J, leaving 16 bases unmatched. CDR3 in amino acids: CASSLEQGALPPRGAFF. The DNA for the CDR3 is TGCGCCAGCAGCTTGGAACAGGGGGCATTGCCCCCGCGGGGAGCTTTCTTT.

The chain joins TRBV7-2 to TRBJ1-1; a possible D gene is TRBD1 (5 bases). The germline V gene encodes CDR1 SGHTA and CDR2 FQGNSA. The CDR3 totals 12 residues. With 10 bases removed from V and 1 base from J, the gap between germline ends came to 10 bases. CDR3 in DNA: TGTGCCACTAGACAGACGAACACTGAAGCTTTCTTT. It yields the protein CATRQTNTEAFF.

This chain's CDR3 is CASSLPGLAGGNTQYF. The CDR3 bases are TGTGCCAGCAGTTTACCGGGACTAGCGGGGGGAAATACGCAGTATTTT. The gene calls are TRBV28 and TRBJ2-3; TRBD2 matches 15 bases. Germline CDR1 and CDR2: MDHEN and SYDVKM. CDR3 length: 16 residues. The V and J ends lost 2 bases and 7 bases, in that order; junction bases with no gene match: 4.

This clone has just a few counts. This chain joins TRBV19 and TRBJ1-1; D not certain. Germline lookup yields CDR1 LNHDA and CDR2 SQIVND (reference sequence). V was pared by 5 bases and J by 11 bases, with 12 bases between. The CDR3 consists of 11 residues. The CDR3 loop reads CASSVRRTAFF. CDR3 coding DNA: TGTGCCAGTAGTGTGAGGCGGACGGCTTTCTTT. Full variable domain (rest looked up from reference TRBV19 and TRBJ1-1): DGGITQSPKYLFRKEGQNVTLSCEQNLNHDAMYWYRQDPGQGLRLIYYSQIVNDFQKGDIAEGYSVSREKKESFPLTVTSAQKNPTAFYLCASSVRRTAFFGQGTRLTVV.

Only a few counts were recorded for this clone. The chain links TRBV19 to TRBJ1-5; perhaps TRBD1 as D (5 bases). Trimming took 6 bases from V and 7 from J, leaving 16 bases between them. The CDR3 extends over 14 amino acids. Germline V gene data show CDR1 as LNHDA and CDR2 as SQIVND (reference sequence). The CDR3 DNA follows: TGTGCCAGTAGCCCTGGGGGGAGAGGGCAGCCCCAGCATTTT. This encodes CASSPGGRGQPQHF.

The table lists this clone with a few counts. This chain joins TRBV5-1 and TRBJ1-1; D remains unclear. V lost 5 bases and J 1 base, leaving 15 bases between the germline ends. Looked up from germline, CDR1 is SGHRS and CDR2 is YFSETQ. This CDR3 has 15 residues. CDR3 nucleotide sequence: TGCGCCAGCAGGGGATTATCAGTTGGGAACACTGAAGCTTTCTTT. This gives the protein CASRGLSVGNTEAFF.

V usage is TRBV10-2 and J usage is TRBJ2-7, with D maybe TRBD1 (6 bases). Looked up from germline, CDR1 is WSHSY and CDR2 is SAAADI. CDR3 length: 14 residues. Trimming cost V 0 bases and J 5 bases, with 11 bases left between them. CDR3 residues: CASSESYRVHEQYV. CDR3 DNA sequence: TGCGCCAGCAGTGAGTCCTACAGGGTCCACGAGCAGTACGTC.

The rearrangement joins TRBV4-3 to TRBJ2-7; the D is unclear. V gave up 6 bases and J gave up 0 bases, with 15 bases separating them. Germline lookup yields CDR1 LGHNA and CDR2 YSLEER. The CDR3 has 15 amino acids. Here the CDR3 reads CASSRRAESSYEQYF. The CDR3 DNA reads as TGCGCCAGCAGTCGTCGGGCAGAGAGCTCCTACGAGCAGTACTTC.

This chain links TRBV7-2 with TRBJ2-6; 10 bases are a match to TRBD2. The J segment lost 0 bases and the V segment lost 1 base, leaving 6 bases of the junction unmatched. The germline CDR1 and CDR2 sequences are SGHTA and FQGNSA. This CDR3 spans 19 amino acids. The DNA of the CDR3 is TGTGCCAGCAGCTTAGGTTGGCAGCGGGGGGGCTCTGGGGCCAACGTCCTGACTTTC. As protein: CASSLGWQRGGSGANVLTF.

The chain employs TRBV7-2 and TRBJ1-5, with a tentative D call TRBD1 (6 bases). Trimming pared 2 bases from V and 2 bases from J, leaving 16 bases between. The CDR3 is 17 residues long. The germline V gene has CDR1 SGHTA and CDR2 FQGNSA. CDR3 residues: CASSLRSGAGGNQPQHF. The CDR3 nucleotides are TGTGCCAGCAGCTTAAGGAGTGGGGCAGGGGGCAATCAGCCCCAGCATTTT.

J is TRBJ2-7 and V is TRBV18; TRBD1 matches 8 bases. Germline assignment: CDR1 KGHSH and CDR2 LQKENI. J lost 2 bases, V lost 3 bases, and 3 bases had no gene match. This CDR3 region has 14 residues. The CDR3 nucleotides are TGTGCCAGCTCACCGGGGACAGGAACCTACGAGCAGTACTTC. It specifies CASSPGTGTYEQYF.

The rearrangement links TRBV4-1 to TRBJ2-3, with D perhaps TRBD1 (5 bases). The germline gives CDR1 MGHRA, CDR2 YSYEKL. Trimming removed 1 base from V and 2 bases from J, with 7 bases in between. The CDR3 has 14 amino acids. This CDR3 is CASSQGGFTDTQYF. The CDR3 DNA sequence: TGCGCCAGCAGCCAAGGGGGCTTCACAGATACGCAGTATTTT.

The chain recombines TRBV9 with TRBJ1-2; 7 bases map to TRBD1. CDR1 is SGDLS and CDR2 is YYNGEE in the germline V gene. The length of the CDR3 is 16 residues. J lost 4 bases, V lost 1 base, and 10 bases had no gene match. The CDR3 region is CASSVKGDRIVYGYTF. In DNA, the CDR3 is TGTGCCAGCAGCGTAAAGGGGGACAGAATCGTCTATGGCTACACCTTC.

This sequence joins TRBV14 and TRBJ2-5, with D possibly being TRBD1 (6 bases). In germline, CDR1 is SGHDN, CDR2 FVKESK. Trimming took 1 base from V and 2 from J, leaving 17 bases between them. This CDR3 comprises 17 residues. The CDR3 region is CASSQVKGGFGQETQYF. CDR3 DNA: TGTGCCAGCAGCCAAGTGAAAGGGGGTTTTGGGCAAGAGACCCAGTACTTC.

The V and J genes are TRBV18 and TRBJ2-7, with 7 bases that match TRBD1. Germline V gene data show CDR1 as KGHSH and CDR2 as LQKENI. V gave up 0 bases and J gave up 6 bases; unmatched junction bases: 17. CDR3 size: 18 residues. The CDR3 here is CASSPPPTGTPDLIEQYV. The CDR3 DNA sequence: TGTGCCAGCTCACCACCCCCGACAGGGACACCCGACTTGATCGAGCAGTACGTC.

The V gene is TRBV28, the J gene TRBJ1-1, with 7 bases fitting TRBD1. In germline, CDR1 is MDHEN, CDR2 SYDVKM. This CDR3 has 14 residues. V lost 6 bases and J lost 2; bases outside the gene matches: 6. CDR3 nucleotide sequence: TGTGCCAGCAGGTGGGACAGACCAAACACTGAAGCTTTCTTT. Protein sequence: CASRWDRPNTEAFF.

The chain uses TRBV2 and TRBJ2-7; no clear D gene. In germline, CDR1 is SNHLY, CDR2 FYNNEI. The CDR3 runs to 11 residues. Trimming pared 8 bases from V and 1 base from J, leaving 6 bases between. The CDR3 DNA sequence: TGTGCCAGCCGTCCATCCTACGAGCAGTACTTC. Amino acid sequence: CASRPSYEQYF.

This chain joins TRBV7-2 and TRBJ2-5; 9 positions agree with TRBD2. The CDR3 is 17 amino acids. Per germline, CDR1 SGHTA and CDR2 FQGNSA. V was pared by 0 bases and J by 1 base, with 6 bases of the junction left unmatched. The CDR3 DNA follows: TGTGCCAGCAGCTTAGCGCGGGGCGGGGGGGGCCAAGAGACCCAGTACTTC. Its translation: CASSLARGGGGQETQYF.

The rearrangement links TRBV13 to TRBJ2-3, with 7 bases fitting TRBD1. Germline V lookup: CDR1 PRHDT, CDR2 FYEKMQ (reference sequence). The CDR3 consists of 16 residues. The V and J ends lost 5 bases and 6 bases, in that order; junction bases with no gene match: 14. CDR3 DNA: TGTGCCAGCAGCCACGTCTTAGCGAGGGGGCATGATACGCAGTATTTT. As protein: CASSHVLARGHDTQYF.

The genes are TRBV28 and TRBJ2-1, with 15 bases fitting TRBD2. Germline lookup yields CDR1 MDHEN and CDR2 SYDVKM. Losses at the gene ends were 6 bases for V and 6 bases for J; bases not matched to a gene: 9. The CDR3 is 17 amino acids. CDR3 nucleotide sequence: TGTGCCAGCAGCCTTCCAGGACTAGCGGGGGGGCTCAATGAGCAGTTCTTC. This codes for CASSLPGLAGGLNEQFF.

The chain is built from TRBV18 and TRBJ1-2; perhaps TRBD1 as D (6 bases). This CDR3 comprises 12 residues. Trimming pared 9 bases from V and 7 bases from J, leaving 15 bases between. CDR1 and CDR2 from the germline V gene are KGHSH and LQKENI. The CDR3 region is CASARGGAGYTF. The CDR3 region has the DNA TGTGCCAGTGCCAGGGGAGGGGCTGGCTACACCTTC. Drawing the rest from reference TRBV18 and TRBJ1-2, the complete variable domain is NAGVMQNPRHLVRRRGQEARLRCSPMKGHSHVYWYRQLPEEGLKFMVYLQKENIIDESGMPKERFSAEFPKEGPSILRIQQVVRGDSAAYFCASARGGAGYTFGSGTRLTVV.